This is a list of T cell receptor beta chains from one sample in a study of blood T cell repertoires in COVID-19. This table comes from immunoSEQ multiplex PCR, and its TCRdb copy is limited to in-frame clones, with some not included. The sample has 100,000 or so clones, more than 85% seen once; the top ten hold about 4%. The source material was peripheral blood. The origin of the receptors is a man between 18 and 29 years old with acute or convalescent COVID-19. Each CDR3 is given with its conserved first and last residue. Each record gives: clone size, D gene, V gene, J gene, CDR3 DNA, CDR3 protein. The D gene is left open where the match is weak. Clone size, where shown, is once, few, many, or a class for clones that have expanded.

>few|NA|TRBV12-3/TRBV12-4|TRBJ1-1
TGTGCCAGCAGTTTAGGGGCGAACACTGAAGCTTTCTTT
CASSLGANTEAFF
>NA|NA|TRBV10-3|TRBJ1-4
TGTGCCATCAGTGATTCTCCAGGGAAATCAACTAATGAAAAACTGTTTTTT
CAISDSPGKSTNEKLFF
>NA|TRBD1|TRBV6-5|TRBJ1-1
TGTGCCAGCGACAGGGTTTGGGACACTGAAGCTTTCTTT
CASDRVWDTEAFF
>NA|TRBD1|TRBV9|TRBJ1-2
TGTGCCAGCAGCGGACAGGGACTCGTTTATGGCTACACCTTC
CASSGQGLVYGYTF
>NA|NA|TRBV7-8|TRBJ2-6
TGTGCCAGCAGCCCTACAGTGGCCGTCAACTCTGGGGCCAACGTCCTGACTTTC
CASSPTVAVNSGANVLTF
>NA|NA|TRBV2|TRBJ2-5
TGTGCCAGCAGTGTTTCACCATTACAGGATTACCAAGAGACCCAGTACTTC
CASSVSPLQDYQETQYF
>NA|NA|TRBV6-5|TRBJ1-2
TGTGCCAGCAGTTACCGCAGGGCCAACTATGGCTACACCTTC
CASSYRRANYGYTF
>NA|NA|TRBV12-3/TRBV12-4|TRBJ1-1
TGTGCCAGCCTCCCAGGGCGGAACACTGAAGCTTTCTTT
CASLPGRNTEAFF
>NA|TRBD1|TRBV15|TRBJ2-2
TGTGCCACCGAGGGGACAGGGAACACCGGGGAGCTGTTTTTT
CATEGTGNTGELFF
>NA|NA|TRBV19|TRBJ1-1
TGTGCCAGTAGTATAGTCCCGGGGAACACTGAAGCTTTCTTT
CASSIVPGNTEAFF
>NA|NA|TRBV19|TRBJ2-2
TGTGCCAGTAGTATTGAGGAGAACACCGGGGAGCTGTTTTTT
CASSIEENTGELFF
>NA|NA|TRBV20-1|TRBJ2-1
TGCAGTGCTAGAGTGGACACCGGGCAGTTCTTC
CSARVDTGQFF
>NA|TRBD1|TRBV18|TRBJ1-5
TGTGCCAGCTCATCACGCTCCGGGACAGGGAATCAGCCCCAGCATTTT
CASSSRSGTGNQPQHF
>few|TRBD1|TRBV7-8|TRBJ1-2
TGTGCCAGCAGCTTCTATCTCGGGACAGCCAAAGGCTACACCTTC
CASSFYLGTAKGYTF
>NA|NA|TRBV5-5|TRBJ1-4
TGTGCCAGCAGCCTGACACAGGGCTTTTATGAAAAACTGTTTTTT
CASSLTQGFYEKLFF
>NA|TRBD1|TRBV7-9|TRBJ1-2
TGTGCCAGCAGCTTTACCGGACAGGCCAACTATGGCTACACCTTC
CASSFTGQANYGYTF
>once|TRBD1|TRBV12-5|TRBJ2-4
TGTGCTAGTGGTCCCCACTGGACAGGATCGCTAGCCAAAAACATTCAGTACTTC
CASGPHWTGSLAKNIQYF
>NA|TRBD1|TRBV5-1|TRBJ2-4
TGCGCCAGCAGCTCCACAGGGGATATTCAGTACTTC
CASSSTGDIQYF
>NA|NA|TRBV6-2/TRBV6-3|TRBJ2-1
TGTGCCAGCAGTTACTCGTCGAGGGGACTCAACAATGAGCAGTTCTTC
CASSYSSRGLNNEQFF
>NA|NA|TRBV27|TRBJ2-5
TGTGCCAGCAGTTTATCGATTGGGCAGGGCGAAGAGACCCAGTACTTC
CASSLSIGQGEETQYF
>NA|NA|TRBV3-1/TRBV3-2|TRBJ1-5
TGTGCCAGCAGCCAGGGGGCAGGCAATCAGCCCCAGCATTTT
CASSQGAGNQPQHF
>NA|TRBD1|TRBV9|TRBJ1-5
TGTGCCAGCAGCGGAGGACAGGGGGAAGATCAGCCCCAGCATTTT
CASSGGQGEDQPQHF
>NA|NA|TRBV19|TRBJ1-5
TGTGCCAGTAGTATAGCAAGGACACTCCCCGATCAGCCCCAGCATTTT
CASSIARTLPDQPQHF
>NA|TRBD1|TRBV7-8|TRBJ1-2
TGTGCCAGCAGCCCCGGGACAGCCGTCTTTCATGGCTACACCTTC
CASSPGTAVFHGYTF
>NA|NA|TRBV19|TRBJ2-3
TGTGCCAGTAGTATCGTTCGGCGGACTAGCACAGATACGCAGTATTTT
CASSIVRRTSTDTQYF
>NA|TRBD1|TRBV5-1|TRBJ2-5
TGCGCCAGCAGCCTAGAGCGGACAGGGGAAGAGACCCAGTACTTC
CASSLERTGEETQYF
>NA|TRBD1|TRBV11-3|TRBJ2-3
TGTGCCAGCAGCATAACAGGGGTGGATACGCAGTATTTT
CASSITGVDTQYF
>NA|TRBD2|TRBV4-1|TRBJ2-1
TGCGCCAGCAGCCGGGGACTAGCATACTACAATGAGCAGTTCTTC
CASSRGLAYYNEQFF
>NA|NA|TRBV7-2|TRBJ2-1
TGTGCCAGCAGCCCAACCGGTATTTCCAATGAGCAGTTCTTC
CASSPTGISNEQFF
>NA|TRBD1|TRBV18|TRBJ1-2
TGTGCCAGCTCACCATCGACAGGGTCGGGTGGCTACACCTTC
CASSPSTGSGGYTF
>NA|NA|TRBV21-1|TRBJ1-6
TGTGCCAGCAGCAAAGGACAGGGAATATCACCCCTCCACTTT
CASSKGQGISPLHF
>NA|NA|TRBV2|TRBJ1-5
TGTGCCGGCAGTACAGGGAGCAATCAGCCCCAGCATTTT
CAGSTGSNQPQHF
>NA|NA|TRBV5-1|TRBJ2-5
TGCGCCAGCAGGAGACAACAGGGTATTAAGTACCAAGAGACCCAGTACTTC
CASRRQQGIKYQETQYF
>NA|NA|TRBV5-1|TRBJ2-4
TGCGCCAGCAGCTTGGGTTCAGAAAACATTCAGTACTTC
CASSLGSENIQYF
>NA|TRBD2|TRBV27|TRBJ2-3
TGTGCCAGCAGTCCGGGACTAGCGGGGGGCTTCTTCTTCACAGATACGCAGTATTTT
CASSPGLAGGFFFTDTQYF
>few|NA|TRBV5-1|TRBJ2-2
TGCGCCAGCAGGTCCCAGGCTCCGAGCCTGACCGGGGAGCTGTTTTTT
CASRSQAPSLTGELFF
>NA|TRBD1|TRBV28|TRBJ1-1
TGTGCCAGCAGACAACGCCTGACAGGGGACACTGAAGCTTTCTTT
CASRQRLTGDTEAFF
>NA|TRBD1|TRBV2|TRBJ1-2
TGTGCCAGCAGTACAACCGGGACAGTTACCTATGGCTACACCTTC
CASSTTGTVTYGYTF
>NA|TRBD1|TRBV3-1/TRBV3-2|TRBJ1-5
TGTGCCAGCAGCCAGACAGGGTCTTTCAATCAGCCCCAGCATTTT
CASSQTGSFNQPQHF
>NA|TRBD2|TRBV24-1|TRBJ2-1
TGTGCCACCAGCCTCACTAGCGGGAGGCCCAATGAGCAGTTCTTC
CATSLTSGRPNEQFF
>NA|TRBD2|TRBV7-6|TRBJ2-7
TGTGCCAGCAGCATGGGCCTAGCGGGAGGCTACGAGCAGTACTTC
CASSMGLAGGYEQYF